The rows below give T cell receptor beta chains drawn from one sample of a study of T cell responses to AZD1222 COVID-19 vaccine. Assay used: immunoSEQ multiplex PCR; TCRdb lists only in-frame clones, some missing. The sample holds 150,000 to 200,000 clones; approximately 90% are singletons and the top ten take 6.9%. The starting material was peripheral blood, obtained on day 0 of AZD1222 vaccination. Every receptor here comes from an adult in good health. Both conserved end residues are part of each CDR3. A D gene is named only where the DNA matches it firmly. Only part of the rows carry a size: once, few, many, or a class if the clone is expanded.

V gene	D gene	clone size	J gene	CDR3 DNA	CDR3 protein
TRBV7-3	-	-	TRBJ2-2	TGTGCCAGCAGTACTTCACACAGGTCCGGGGAGCTGTTTTTT	CASSTSHRSGELFF
TRBV18	-	-	TRBJ1-2	TGTGCCAGCCGCACCATAGGATATCCAGCGGGCGGGGCTGGCTACACCTTC	CASRTIGYPAGGAGYTF
TRBV6-5	TRBD1	-	TRBJ1-1	TGTGCCAGCAGTACCGGAGGGGACAGGGCTTTCTTT	CASSTGGDRAFF
TRBV27	TRBD2	-	TRBJ2-4	TGTGCCAGCAGTCCGGGACTAGCGAGGCACATTCAGTACTTC	CASSPGLARHIQYF
TRBV5-6	TRBD1	-	TRBJ1-2	TGTGCCAGCAGCGCACCGGGACAGGGAGGCTACACCTTC	CASSAPGQGGYTF
TRBV15	TRBD2	-	TRBJ2-3	TGTGCCACCAGCAGAGATTGGGCCGGGGGGGCGACAGATACGCAGTATTTT	CATSRDWAGGATDTQYF
TRBV6-4	TRBD1	-	TRBJ1-3	TGTGCCAGCAGTATGACAGGGTATTTTGGAAACACCATATATTTT	CASSMTGYFGNTIYF
TRBV12-3/TRBV12-4	-	few	TRBJ2-5	TGTGCCAGCAGTTTGTTGGCGAAGGAGACCCAGTACTTC	CASSLLAKETQYF
TRBV29-1	-	-	TRBJ2-5	TGCAGCGTTGGGGGAGACTGGAGAGAGACCCAGTACTTC	CSVGGDWRETQYF
TRBV27	-	-	TRBJ1-2	TGTGCCAGCAGTTCCGACAGGAACTATGGCTACACCTTC	CASSSDRNYGYTF
TRBV19	TRBD2	-	TRBJ2-1	TGTGCCAGTAGTATGATGGACCGGGGGGATGAGCAGTTCTTC	CASSMMDRGDEQFF
TRBV5-1	-	-	TRBJ2-5	TGCGCCAGCAGCCGAGGTAGCGTTCAAGAGACCCAGTACTTC	CASSRGSVQETQYF
TRBV27	TRBD2	-	TRBJ2-5	TGTGCCAGCAGTCCCCTAGCGGGGGGGCCCGAGACCCAGTACTTC	CASSPLAGGPETQYF
TRBV7-2	-	once	TRBJ2-5	TGTGCCAGCAGCAGCAACCTACCCCAGGTTGGGGGAGAGACCCAGTACTTC	CASSSNLPQVGGETQYF
TRBV14	-	-	TRBJ1-1	TGTGCCAGCAGCCAAGGAGGAGGGCGATCAGTTTACACTGAAGCTTTCTTT	CASSQGGGRSVYTEAFF
TRBV9	TRBD2	-	TRBJ2-1	TGTGCCAGCAGCGGGGGGGCTAGCGGGAGCGATGAGCAGTTCTTC	CASSGGASGSDEQFF
TRBV19	-	-	TRBJ2-7	TGTGCCAGTAGTATTAAAGCCGCTACCTACGAGCAGTACTTC	CASSIKAATYEQYF
TRBV24-1	TRBD1	-	TRBJ2-5	TGTGCCACCAGTCCCACAGGGGGCGGGGAGACCCAGTACTTC	CATSPTGGGETQYF
TRBV11-2	TRBD2	-	TRBJ2-1	TGTGCCAGCAGCTTAGAGGCTAGCGGGGTTTACAATGAGCAGTTCTTC	CASSLEASGVYNEQFF
TRBV6-5	-	-	TRBJ1-4	TGTGCCAGCAGTTACTCGGCCAGGGGTGGAGATGAAAAACTGTTTTTT	CASSYSARGGDEKLFF
TRBV3-1/TRBV3-2	TRBD2	-	TRBJ2-1	TGTGCCAGCAGCCAGCCCGAGCGGGGGGACAATGAGCAGTTCTTC	CASSQPERGDNEQFF
TRBV4-1	TRBD2	-	TRBJ2-5	TGCGCCAGCAGCCAAGATGGGAGGGTTCAAGAGACCCAGTACTTC	CASSQDGRVQETQYF
TRBV7-3	-	-	TRBJ2-2	TGTGCCAGCAGCTTGGTAGGGGCCGGGGAGCTGTTTTTT	CASSLVGAGELFF
TRBV7-2	-	-	TRBJ2-1	TGTGCCAGCAGCCCGCAAGGGACGGCAAATTACAATGAGCAGTTCTTC	CASSPQGTANYNEQFF
TRBV5-1	-	once	TRBJ2-7	TGCGCCAGCACCGAATATCAGAGTTACGAGCAGTACTTC	CASTEYQSYEQYF
TRBV7-3	-	-	TRBJ2-3	TGTGCCAGCAGCATCGACAGTCACACAGATACGCAGTATTTT	CASSIDSHTDTQYF
TRBV12-5	TRBD1	-	TRBJ2-2	TGTGCTAGTGGACATGCTCCGGGACAGGGGACCGGGGAGCTGTTTTTT	CASGHAPGQGTGELFF
TRBV11-2	-	-	TRBJ2-5	TGTGCCAGCAGCTTACGTACAGGGAACCACCAAGAGACCCAGTACTTC	CASSLRTGNHQETQYF
TRBV7-7	TRBD1	-	TRBJ2-1	TGTGCTAGCAGCTTGGGGACAGGGGACTGTGAGCAGTTCTTC	CASSLGTGDCEQFF
TRBV5-4	-	once	TRBJ2-2	TGTGCCAGCAGCTTTCAGGGGAACACCGGGGAGCTGTTTTTT	CASSFQGNTGELFF
TRBV5-4	TRBD1	once	TRBJ2-5	TGTGCCAGCAGCTTGGAGGACAGGGGGACCCAGTACTTC	CASSLEDRGTQYF
TRBV6-1	TRBD1	-	TRBJ1-2	TGTGCCAGCAGTGAAGGCGTCCTGGACAGGCGGATCTATGGCTACACCTTC	CASSEGVLDRRIYGYTF
TRBV28	-	-	TRBJ1-3	TGTGCCAGCGGGGGGTACGGAAACACCATATATTTT	CASGGYGNTIYF
TRBV24-1	TRBD2	-	TRBJ2-1	TGTGCCACCAGTGAGAGGACTAGCTTCCGAACCTACAATGAGCAGTTCTTC	CATSERTSFRTYNEQFF
TRBV27	TRBD2	once	TRBJ2-2	TGTGCCAGCAGTAGACCCGGGGGGGGGCCCGGGGAGCTGTTTTTT	CASSRPGGGPGELFF
TRBV3-1/TRBV3-2	TRBD2	-	TRBJ2-7	TGTGCCAGCAGCCAAAAGGCGGGACTAGCGGGTACCTACGAGCAGTACTTC	CASSQKAGLAGTYEQYF
TRBV24-1	TRBD2	-	TRBJ2-1	TGTGCCACCAGTTTCCCTAGCGGGGGGGCAGTTGATGAGCAGTTCTTC	CATSFPSGGAVDEQFF
TRBV29-1	-	-	TRBJ2-2	TGCAGCGTTGTTTCAGGGTCCGGGGAGCTGTTTTTT	CSVVSGSGELFF
TRBV10-3	-	-	TRBJ1-1	TGTGCCATCAGTCGGGAAATTAGGACTGAAGCTTTCTTT	CAISREIRTEAFF
TRBV7-6	TRBD1	-	TRBJ1-5	TGTGCCAGCAGCCGGGGACAGGGGAGCAGTCAGCCCCAGCATTTT	CASSRGQGSSQPQHF
TRBV7-8	TRBD1	-	TRBJ2-7	TGTGCCAGCAGCTTGGGGGACAGGGGGCGCCGGACCTACGAGCAGTACTTC	CASSLGDRGRRTYEQYF
TRBV12-3/TRBV12-4	-	once	TRBJ2-2	TGTGCCAGCAGTTTGACCAACACCGGGGAGCTGTTTTTT	CASSLTNTGELFF
TRBV27	-	once	TRBJ2-2	TGTGCCAGCAGTTTAGGGGAGTTTGCCGGGGAGCTGTTTTTT	CASSLGEFAGELFF
TRBV7-2	-	-	TRBJ1-5	TGTGCCAGCAGCTTAGGGGGACTGGTAGGGGTTCAGCCCCAGCATTTT	CASSLGGLVGVQPQHF
TRBV6-5	-	-	TRBJ1-3	TGTGCCAGCAGTTACGGGCAGGGACACTCTGGAAACACCATATATTTT	CASSYGQGHSGNTIYF
TRBV5-5	TRBD1	-	TRBJ1-6	TGTGCCAGCAGTGGACAGGGGAATAATTCACCCCTCCACTTT	CASSGQGNNSPLHF
TRBV27	-	-	TRBJ2-7	TGTGCCAGCAGTTTATCGATACGCGGTAGTTTTTACGAGCAGTACTTC	CASSLSIRGSFYEQYF